The rows below give T cell receptor beta chains drawn from one sample of a study of blood T cells in healthy people across ages. Via MiXCR, TCRdb re-called the 5' RACE reads, giving one row per CDR3 protein. The sample carries roughly 800,000 distinct CDR3 sequences, nearly 60% recorded once. Sequencing was carried out using blood. These receptors originate from a man between 25 and 39 years old in good health. Both conserved end residues are part of each CDR3. A D gene is named only where the DNA matches it firmly. The size field is filled for only some rows; it gives once, few, many or a size class.

>TRBJ1-1|-|TRBV7-2|-
CASSLEDLRQAFF
TGTGCCAGCAGCTTAGAGGACTTACGACAGGCTTTCTTT
>TRBJ1-2|-|TRBV7-2|-
CASSTKGQGLDGYTF
TGTGCCAGCAGCACAAAAGGCCAGGGATTGGATGGCTACACCTTC
>TRBJ1-1|-|TRBV20-1|-
CSAGPPTSEAFF
TGCAGTGCTGGCCCTCCAACCTCTGAAGCTTTCTTT
>TRBJ2-7|TRBD1|TRBV10-3|-
CTIRTGSLYEQYF
TGTACCATACGGACAGGCTCGCTCTACGAGCAGTACTTC
>TRBJ2-6|-|TRBV9|once
CASILRSGARSGANVLTF
TGTGCCAGCATCCTCAGGTCCGGGGCCCGCTCTGGGGCCAACGTCCTGACTTTC
>TRBJ2-7|-|TRBV6-5|-
CASSYGLAGYEQYF
TGTGCCAGCAGTTACGGGTTAGCAGGCTACGAGCAGTACTTC
>TRBJ2-7|TRBD1|TRBV20-1|-
CSAIPRTGGPRREQYF
TGCAGTGCTATCCCAAGGACAGGGGGCCCAAGGAGGGAGCAGTACTTC
>TRBJ2-1|TRBD2|TRBV7-2|-
CASSLPQGLGNEQFF
TGTGCCAGCAGCTTACCCCAGGGACTAGGTAATGAGCAGTTCTTC
>TRBJ1-1|-|TRBV25-1|-
CASTRGVEAFF
TGTGCCAGCACTCGAGGGGTTGAAGCTTTCTTT
>TRBJ2-5|TRBD1|TRBV18|-
CASSPGQVQETQYF
TGTGCCAGCTCACCAGGACAGGTCCAAGAGACCCAGTACTTC
>TRBJ2-7|TRBD1|TRBV20-1|many
CSALPGYGQGTYEQYF
TGCAGTGCCCTACCAGGATATGGACAGGGGACCTACGAGCAGTACTTC
>TRBJ2-3|-|TRBV4-2|-
CASSQERKDTQYF
TGTGCCAGCAGCCAAGAACGGAAAGATACGCAGTATTTT
>TRBJ1-2|-|TRBV20-1|-
CSASGLTNYGYTF
TGCAGTGCTAGTGGCCTTACTAACTATGGCTACACCTTC
>TRBJ2-5|-|TRBV2|-
CASRMDDLGTQYF
TGTGCCAGCAGGATGGACGATTTGGGGACCCAGTACTTC
>TRBJ1-2|-|TRBV20-1|few
CSARAEGDDYGYTF
TGCAGTGCTAGGGCGGAGGGGGATGACTATGGCTACACCTTC
>TRBJ2-3|-|TRBV7-2|-
CASSLAFDTQYF
TGTGCCAGCAGCTTAGCTTTTGATACGCAGTATTTT
>TRBJ2-1|TRBD1|TRBV6-6|-
CAGKTGTNEQFF
TGTGCCGGAAAGACAGGGACCAATGAGCAGTTCTTC
>TRBJ2-3|-|TRBV7-8|-
CASSLGLEYTQYF
TGTGCCAGCAGCTTGGGACTCGAATATACGCAGTATTTT
>TRBJ2-7|-|TRBV18|-
CASSPGAPRGKEQYF
TGTGCCAGCTCCCCCGGGGCGCCCCGGGGAAAAGAGCAGTACTTC
>TRBJ2-2|TRBD2|TRBV7-2|-
CASRPPRGGRANGELFF
TGTGCCAGCAGACCCCCTAGAGGCGGGAGGGCAAACGGGGAGCTGTTTTTT
>TRBJ1-1|-|TRBV20-1|-
CSARETGKGEAFF
TGCAGTGCTAGGGAGACGGGAAAGGGTGAAGCTTTCTTT
>TRBJ2-1|-|TRBV29-1|-
CSTVVAEYNEQFF
TGCAGCACGGTGGTAGCGGAGTACAATGAGCAGTTCTTC
>TRBJ1-1|TRBD1|TRBV27|-
CASSVTGGMNTEAFF
TGTGCCAGCAGTGTCACAGGGGGTATGAACACTGAAGCTTTCTTT
>TRBJ2-7|-|TRBV4-2|-
CASGGSGQGTYEQYF
TGTGCCAGCGGGGGTTCGGGGCAGGGGACATACGAGCAGTACTTC
>TRBJ2-4|TRBD2|TRBV25-1|-
CASSEGGSSGPKNIQYF
TGTGCCAGCAGTGAAGGGGGGTCTAGCGGCCCGAAAAACATTCAGTACTTC
>TRBJ1-1|TRBD1|TRBV29-1|-
CSASVPGQGPAFF
TGCAGCGCCTCAGTCCCGGGACAGGGGCCGGCTTTCTTT
>TRBJ2-1|-|TRBV20-1|once
CSALGQRSSYNEQFF
TGCAGTGCCTTAGGACAGCGAAGCTCCTACAATGAGCAGTTCTTC
>TRBJ1-1|TRBD1|TRBV10-3|-
CAISEPQTGDIYEAFF
TGTGCCATCAGTGAGCCGCAGACAGGGGACATCTATGAAGCTTTCTTT
>TRBJ2-7|-|TRBV6-2/TRBV6-3|-
CASRTDPGSYSYEQYF
TGTGCCAGCAGAACCGACCCCGGCAGTTACTCCTACGAGCAGTACTTC
>TRBJ2-3|TRBD2|TRBV4-2|-
CASSPPRVLAGGTDTQYF
TGTGCCAGCAGCCCCCCTCGCGTACTAGCGGGGGGCACAGATACGCAGTATTTT
>TRBJ1-2|-|TRBV13|-
CASSSRTDGPSPATNYGYTF
TGTGCCAGCAGCTCTAGAACCGATGGGCCTTCCCCCGCAACTAACTATGGCTACACCTTC
>TRBJ2-3|-|TRBV7-2|-
CASSLDSPGISTDTQYF
TGTGCCAGCAGCTTAGACTCCCCCGGGATAAGCACAGATACGCAGTATTTT
>TRBJ1-5|-|TRBV6-2/TRBV6-3|-
CASSYAFNQPQHF
TGTGCCAGCAGTTATGCATTCAATCAGCCCCAGCATTTT
>TRBJ2-1|-|TRBV21-1|-
CASSKDSSVWLAGVEQFF
TGTGCCAGCAGCAAAGATTCGTCTGTTTGGCTAGCGGGAGTAGAGCAGTTCTTC
>TRBJ1-1|TRBD1|TRBV29-1|-
CSVRQGRTEAFF
TGCAGCGTCCGACAGGGGAGGACTGAAGCTTTCTTT
>TRBJ2-2|-|TRBV12-3/TRBV12-4|-
CASSPRSEITGELFF
TGTGCCAGCAGTCCTCGGTCAGAAATCACCGGGGAGCTGTTTTTT
>TRBJ2-5|TRBD2|TRBV27|-
CASSPTIAGAGETQYF
TGTGCCAGCAGTCCTACAATAGCGGGAGCAGGAGAGACCCAGTACTTC
>TRBJ1-5|TRBD1|TRBV13|once
CASTQDRSNQPQHF
TGTGCCAGCACACAGGACAGGTCTAATCAGCCCCAGCATTTT
>TRBJ1-5|-|TRBV27|few
CASKSGSGGNQPQHF
TGTGCCAGCAAGTCAGGGTCCGGAGGCAATCAGCCCCAGCATTTT
>TRBJ2-7|-|TRBV28|-
CASSLGPLANEQYF
TGTGCCAGCAGTTTGGGTCCCCTTGCGAATGAGCAGTACTTC
>TRBJ2-3|-|TRBV12-3/TRBV12-4|once
CASQGDTQYF
TGTGCCAGCCAAGGAGATACGCAGTATTTT